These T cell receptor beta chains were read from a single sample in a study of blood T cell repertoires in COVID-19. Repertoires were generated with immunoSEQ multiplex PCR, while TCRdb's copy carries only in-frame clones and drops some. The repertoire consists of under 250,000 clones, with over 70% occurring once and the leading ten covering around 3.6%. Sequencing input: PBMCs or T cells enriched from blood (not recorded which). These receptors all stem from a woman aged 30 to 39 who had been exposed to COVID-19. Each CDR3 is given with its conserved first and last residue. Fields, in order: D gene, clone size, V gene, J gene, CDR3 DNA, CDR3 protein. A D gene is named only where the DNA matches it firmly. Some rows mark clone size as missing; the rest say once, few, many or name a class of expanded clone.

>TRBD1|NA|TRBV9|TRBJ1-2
TGTGCCAGCAGCGCTCTAGAGGACAGGGCCTTGGGCTACACCTTC
CASSALEDRALGYTF
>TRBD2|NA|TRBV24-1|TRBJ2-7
TGTGCCACCAGTCCTAGCGGCTTTCCCTACGAGCAGTACTTC
CATSPSGFPYEQYF
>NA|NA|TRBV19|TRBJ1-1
TGTGCCAGTAGTATAGTCCCCGGACCGTCCGAGGGAGCTTTCTTT
CASSIVPGPSEGAFF
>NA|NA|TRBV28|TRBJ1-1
TGTGCCAGCAGTTTATCTCACAGGGCAATTCCGAACACTGAAGCTTTCTTT
CASSLSHRAIPNTEAFF
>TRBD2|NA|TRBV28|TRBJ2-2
TGTGCCAGCAGACAAGCGGGAGATGAGGCCGGGGAGCTGTTTTTT
CASRQAGDEAGELFF
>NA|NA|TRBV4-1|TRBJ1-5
TGCGCCAGCAGCCAAGGGCTGCAGGGTCCAGGTAGCAATCAGCCCCAGCATTTT
CASSQGLQGPGSNQPQHF
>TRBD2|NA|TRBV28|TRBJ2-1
TGTGCCAGCAGTTTCCCCCTGACTAGCGGGAGCACCAATGAGCAGTTCTTC
CASSFPLTSGSTNEQFF
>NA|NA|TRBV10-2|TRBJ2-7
TGCGCCAGCAGTGAAGGAAGGGGATCCTACGAGCAGTACTTC
CASSEGRGSYEQYF
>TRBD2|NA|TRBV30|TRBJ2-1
TGTGCCTGGAGCGGACTAGCGGTTTGGGGCGAGCAGTTCTTC
CAWSGLAVWGEQFF
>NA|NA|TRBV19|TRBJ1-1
TGTGCCAGTAGTACTTCTAACAGGGACGTAGCTTTCTTT
CASSTSNRDVAFF
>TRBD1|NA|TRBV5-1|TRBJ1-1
TGCGCCAGCAGCAGACAGGGTCGGGACACTGAAGCTTTCTTT
CASSRQGRDTEAFF
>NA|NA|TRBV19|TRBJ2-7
TGTGCCAGTAGTGCGCAGGGGGGATACGAGCAGTACTTC
CASSAQGGYEQYF
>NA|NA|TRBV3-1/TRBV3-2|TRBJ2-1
TGTGCCAGCAGCCAAGATTCCGTCCCGGACAGAAGCTTTAATGAGCAGTTCTTC
CASSQDSVPDRSFNEQFF
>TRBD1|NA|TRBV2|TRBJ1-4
TGTGCCAGCAGTTTGGACAGGGGTAATGAAAAACTGTTTTTT
CASSLDRGNEKLFF
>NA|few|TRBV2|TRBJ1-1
TGTGCCAGCAGTGAAGCGGAACAGCTGAACACTGAAGCTTTCTTT
CASSEAEQLNTEAFF
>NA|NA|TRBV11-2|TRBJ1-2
TGTGCCAGCAGCTTAGATCGAGGTTCCAGTTATGGCTACACCTTC
CASSLDRGSSYGYTF
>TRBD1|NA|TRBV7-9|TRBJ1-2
TGTGCCAGCAGCTTTAAGGGGACAGGGAGGTATGGCTACACCTTC
CASSFKGTGRYGYTF
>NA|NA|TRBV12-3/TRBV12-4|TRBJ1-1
TGTGCCAGCAGTTCCGTACCAGTCGAAGCTTTCTTT
CASSSVPVEAFF
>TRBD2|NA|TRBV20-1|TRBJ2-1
TGCAGTGCTAGTGGCCTAGCGGGAGGTGGTAATGAGCAGTTCTTC
CSASGLAGGGNEQFF
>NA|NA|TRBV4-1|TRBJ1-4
TGCGCCAGCAGTCGGAGCGGGACCGGTAGTGAAAAACTGTTTTTT
CASSRSGTGSEKLFF
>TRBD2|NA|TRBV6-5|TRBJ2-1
TGTGCCAGCAAGAGAAATAGCGGGCTTAACAATGAGCAGTTCTTC
CASKRNSGLNNEQFF
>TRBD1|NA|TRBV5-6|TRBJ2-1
TGTGCCAGCAGCTTGATACCGGGACAGGGCTACAATGAGCAGTTCTTC
CASSLIPGQGYNEQFF
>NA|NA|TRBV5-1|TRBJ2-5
TGCGCCAGCAGCTTTAGGGGGACCCAGTACTTC
CASSFRGTQYF
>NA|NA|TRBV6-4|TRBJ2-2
TGTGCCAGCAGCCGACATAGCAGAGGGACCGGGGAGCTGTTTTTT
CASSRHSRGTGELFF
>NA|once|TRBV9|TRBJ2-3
TGTGCCAGCAGCGTAGCGGGACACACAGATACGCAGTATTTT
CASSVAGHTDTQYF
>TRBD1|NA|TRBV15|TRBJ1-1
TGTGCCACCAGCAGTAGACAGGGCACTGAAGCTTTCTTT
CATSSRQGTEAFF
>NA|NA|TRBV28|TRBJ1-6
TGTGCCAGCAGTGAGCTTAGCTCCTATAATTCACCCCTCCACTTT
CASSELSSYNSPLHF
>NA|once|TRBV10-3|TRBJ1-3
TGTGCCATCAGTGAAATCCACTCTTCTGGAAACACCATATATTTT
CAISEIHSSGNTIYF
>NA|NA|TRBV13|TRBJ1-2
TGTGCCAGCAGCTCCGGAGAGGACTATGGCTACACCTTC
CASSSGEDYGYTF
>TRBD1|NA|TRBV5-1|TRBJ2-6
TGCGCCAGCAGCTTTGGGACAGCTGGGGCCAACGTCCTGACTTTC
CASSFGTAGANVLTF
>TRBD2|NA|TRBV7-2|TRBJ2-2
TGTGCCAGCAGCCCAGTAGCGGGGAACACCGGGGAGCTGTTTTTT
CASSPVAGNTGELFF
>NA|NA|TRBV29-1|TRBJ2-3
TGCAGCGCCCGCGTTACGACAGATACGCAGTATTTT
CSARVTTDTQYF
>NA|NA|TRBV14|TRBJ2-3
TGTGCCAGCAGCCAAGGCCTTTTAGGAGGTGGGGATACGCAGTATTTT
CASSQGLLGGGDTQYF
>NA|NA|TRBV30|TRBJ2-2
TGTGCCTGGAGTGGGACAGACTCGAACACCGGGGAGCTGTTTTTT
CAWSGTDSNTGELFF
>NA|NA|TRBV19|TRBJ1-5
TGTGCCAGTAGCCCAATTAATCAGCCCCAGCATTTT
CASSPINQPQHF
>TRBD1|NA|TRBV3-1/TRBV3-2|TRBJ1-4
TGTGCCAGCAGGTTGGGACAGAAGGGAAAACTGTTTTTT
CASRLGQKGKLFF
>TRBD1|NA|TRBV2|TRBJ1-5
TGTGCCAGCTCTAAGTTGGACAGGGTCAATCAGCCCCAGCATTTT
CASSKLDRVNQPQHF
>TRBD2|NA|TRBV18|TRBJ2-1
TGTGCCAGCTCACCACAGATAGCGGGAGGAGTTGGGAACAATGAGCAGTTCTTC
CASSPQIAGGVGNNEQFF
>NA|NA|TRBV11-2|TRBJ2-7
TGTGCCAGCAGCTTAATTCAAGGGGGCTCCTACGAGCAGTACTTC
CASSLIQGGSYEQYF
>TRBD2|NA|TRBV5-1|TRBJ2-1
TGCGCCAGCAGCTTGGCCGGAGGGACTAGCGGGAGATATGAGCAGTTCTTC
CASSLAGGTSGRYEQFF
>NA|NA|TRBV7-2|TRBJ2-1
TGTGCCAGCAGCTTAGATCTATGGGGGGATGAGCAGTTCTTC
CASSLDLWGDEQFF
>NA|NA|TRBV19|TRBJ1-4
TGTGCCAGTAGTGTGACAGGAGGAAATGAAAAACTGTTTTTT
CASSVTGGNEKLFF
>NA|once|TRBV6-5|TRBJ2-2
TGTGCCAGCTGGGAGTTCACCGGGGAGCTGTTTTTT
CASWEFTGELFF
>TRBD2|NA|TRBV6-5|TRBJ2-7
TGTGCCAGCAGCCTAGCGGGAGAGACCCACGAGCAGTACTTC
CASSLAGETHEQYF
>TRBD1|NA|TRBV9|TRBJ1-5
TGTGCCAGCAGCGGGTTTGGAGCAGGGGGCAAGGTTGGTAATCAGCCCCAGCATTTT
CASSGFGAGGKVGNQPQHF
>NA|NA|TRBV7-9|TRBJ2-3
TGTGCCAGCAGCTTAAACAGGAGGGGCACAGATACGCAGTATTTT
CASSLNRRGTDTQYF
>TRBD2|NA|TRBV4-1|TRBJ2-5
TGCGCCAGCAGCCAGGGTCTAGCGGCCGAGGGGGAGACCCAGTACTTC
CASSQGLAAEGETQYF
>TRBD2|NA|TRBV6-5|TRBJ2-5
TGTGCCAGCAGCCATGGACTAGCGGGGGGAGAGACCCAGTACTTC
CASSHGLAGGETQYF
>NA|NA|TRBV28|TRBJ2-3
TGTGCCAGCAGTTACCCCCCTAGAAGGGAGGCAGATACGCAGTATTTT
CASSYPPRREADTQYF
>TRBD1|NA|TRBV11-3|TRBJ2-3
TGTGCCAGCAGCTTATCTTCGACAGGGGGAACGCAGTATTTT
CASSLSSTGGTQYF
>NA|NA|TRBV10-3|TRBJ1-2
TGTGCCATCAGTGAGTCACGCGGCGTGGGCTATGGCTACACCTTC
CAISESRGVGYGYTF
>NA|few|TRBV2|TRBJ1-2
TGTGCCAGCAGTTCCCCCGAGGGCCCTTTGGATGGCTACACCTTC
CASSSPEGPLDGYTF
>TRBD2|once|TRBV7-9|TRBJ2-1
TGTGCCAGCAGCTCCTTAGCGGGAAGGAGCTCCTACAATGAGCAGTTCTTC
CASSSLAGRSSYNEQFF